This T cell receptor (beta chain) is from a study of T cells in localized non-small cell lung cancer. The ends lost 6 bases at V and 6 bases at J; junction bases unmatched: 19. There are 18 residues in the CDR3. Germline-derived CDR1 and CDR2 are SGHDT and YYEEEE. Sequenced by immunoSEQ multiplex PCR; TCRdb stores in-frame clones only, minus some. The data show roughly 16,000 clones, 70% to 90% seen once. Source: peripheral blood, taken before any cancer treatment. The gene calls are TRBV5-6 and TRBJ2-1; 9 bases map to TRBD2. This receptor was taken from a male donor at least 60 years old with stage I lung adenocarcinoma. CDR3: CASTWFGRGGLRSNEQFF. Here the CDR3 DNA reads TGTGCCAGCACCTGGTTCGGGCGGGGGGGCCTCCGGAGCAATGAGCAGTTCTTC.